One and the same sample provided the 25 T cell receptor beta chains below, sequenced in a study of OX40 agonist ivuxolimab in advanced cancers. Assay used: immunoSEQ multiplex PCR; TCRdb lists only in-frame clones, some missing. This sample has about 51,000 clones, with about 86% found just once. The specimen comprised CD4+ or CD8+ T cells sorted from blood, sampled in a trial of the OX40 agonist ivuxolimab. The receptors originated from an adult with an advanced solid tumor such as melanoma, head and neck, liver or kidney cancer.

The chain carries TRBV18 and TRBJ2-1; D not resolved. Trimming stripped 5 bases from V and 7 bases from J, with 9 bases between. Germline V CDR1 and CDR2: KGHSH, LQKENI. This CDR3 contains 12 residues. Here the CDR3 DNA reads TGTGCCAGCTCAGAAATAGGGAATGAGCAGTTCTTC. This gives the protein CASSEIGNEQFF. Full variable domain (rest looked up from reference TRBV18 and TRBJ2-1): NAGVMQNPRHLVRRRGQEARLRCSPMKGHSHVYWYRQLPEEGLKFMVYLQKENIIDESGMPKERFSAEFPKEGPSILRIQQVVRGDSAAYFCASSEIGNEQFFGPGTRLTVL.

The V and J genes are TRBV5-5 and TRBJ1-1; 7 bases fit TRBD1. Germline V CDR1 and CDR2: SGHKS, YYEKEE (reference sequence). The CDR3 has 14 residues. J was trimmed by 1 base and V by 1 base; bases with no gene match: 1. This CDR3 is CASSLPGGNTEAFF. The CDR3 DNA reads TGTGCCAGCAGCTTGCCAGGGGGGAACACTGAAGCTTTCTTT.

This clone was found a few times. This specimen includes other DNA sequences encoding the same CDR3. The CDR3 loop reads CASSRQLQETQYF. Written as DNA, the CDR3 is TGTGCCAGCAGTAGACAGCTCCAAGAGACCCAGTACTTC. The chain has TRBV28 and TRBJ2-5; D possibly corresponds to TRBD1 (5 bases). CDR1 and CDR2 from the germline V gene are MDHEN and SYDVKM. This CDR3 spans 13 amino acids. Trimming removed 5 bases from V and 1 base from J, with 8 bases in between.

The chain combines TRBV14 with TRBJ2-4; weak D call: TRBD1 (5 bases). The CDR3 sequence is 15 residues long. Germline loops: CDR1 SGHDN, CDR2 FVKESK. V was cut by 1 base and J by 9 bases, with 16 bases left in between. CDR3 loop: CASSQAAGAVSIQYF. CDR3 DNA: TGTGCCAGCAGCCAAGCCGCTGGGGCTGTGAGCATTCAGTACTTC. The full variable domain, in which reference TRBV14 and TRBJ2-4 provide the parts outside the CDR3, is EAGVTQFPSHSVIEKGQTVTLRCDPISGHDNLYWYRRVMGKEIKFLLHFVKESKQDESGMPNNRFLAERTGGTYSTLKVQPAELEDSGVYFCASSQAAGAVSIQYFGAGTRLSVL.

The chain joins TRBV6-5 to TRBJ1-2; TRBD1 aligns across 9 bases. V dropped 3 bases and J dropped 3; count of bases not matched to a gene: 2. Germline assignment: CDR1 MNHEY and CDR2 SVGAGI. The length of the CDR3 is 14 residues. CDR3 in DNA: TGTGCCAGCAGTTATACAGGGGGCTACTATGGCTACACCTTC. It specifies CASSYTGGYYGYTF.

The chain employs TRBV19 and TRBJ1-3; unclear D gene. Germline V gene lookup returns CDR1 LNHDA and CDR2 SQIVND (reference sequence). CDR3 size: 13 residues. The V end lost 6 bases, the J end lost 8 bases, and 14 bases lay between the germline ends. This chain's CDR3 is CASSQARADTIYF. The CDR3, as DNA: TGTGCCAGTAGCCAGGCCCGCGCGGACACCATATATTTT.

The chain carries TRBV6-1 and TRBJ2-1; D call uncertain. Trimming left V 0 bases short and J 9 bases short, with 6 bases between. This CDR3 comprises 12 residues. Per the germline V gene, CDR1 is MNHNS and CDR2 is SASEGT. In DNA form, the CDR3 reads TGTGCCAGCAGTGAAGCGATGGGTGAGCAGTTCTTC. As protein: CASSEAMGEQFF.

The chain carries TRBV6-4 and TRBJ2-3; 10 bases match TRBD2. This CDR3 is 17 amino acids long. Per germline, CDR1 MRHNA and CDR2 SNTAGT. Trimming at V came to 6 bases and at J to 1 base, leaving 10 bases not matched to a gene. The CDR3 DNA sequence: TGTGCCAGCAGCCCGAATAGCGGGGGGCTTGGCACAGATACGCAGTATTTT. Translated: CASSPNSGGLGTDTQYF.

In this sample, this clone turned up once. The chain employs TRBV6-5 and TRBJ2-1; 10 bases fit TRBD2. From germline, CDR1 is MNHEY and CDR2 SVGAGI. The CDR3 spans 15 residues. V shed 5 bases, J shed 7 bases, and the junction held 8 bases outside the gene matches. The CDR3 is CASSPSGGAWNEQFF. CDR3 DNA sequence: TGTGCCAGCAGTCCCAGCGGGGGGGCCTGGAATGAGCAGTTCTTC.

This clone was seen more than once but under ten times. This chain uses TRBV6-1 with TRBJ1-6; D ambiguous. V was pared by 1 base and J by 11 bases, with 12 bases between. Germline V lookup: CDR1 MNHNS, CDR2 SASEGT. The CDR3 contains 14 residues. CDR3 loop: CASSEGVWGTPLHF. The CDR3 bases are TGTGCCAGCAGTGAAGGTGTCTGGGGAACACCCCTCCACTTT.

The CDR3 is CASSYKQGREQYF. CDR3 nucleotide sequence: TGTGCCAGCAGTTACAAGCAGGGTCGCGAGCAGTACTTC. The J gene is TRBJ2-7, the V gene TRBV6-6; the D gene is possibly TRBD1 (5 bases). Germline values: CDR1 MNHNY, CDR2 SVGAGI (reference sequence). This CDR3 has 13 residues. V lost 2 bases and J lost 6, with 11 bases in between.

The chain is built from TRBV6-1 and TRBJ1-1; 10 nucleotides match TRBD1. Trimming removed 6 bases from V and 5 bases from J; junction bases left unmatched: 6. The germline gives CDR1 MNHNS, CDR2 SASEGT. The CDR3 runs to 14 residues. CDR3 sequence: CASREGQGRTEAFF. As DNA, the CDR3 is TGTGCCAGCAGAGAGGGACAGGGGAGGACTGAAGCTTTCTTT.

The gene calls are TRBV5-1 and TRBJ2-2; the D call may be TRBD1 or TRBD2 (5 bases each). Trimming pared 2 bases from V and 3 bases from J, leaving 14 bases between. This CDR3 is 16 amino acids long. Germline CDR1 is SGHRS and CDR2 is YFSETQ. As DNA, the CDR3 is TGCGCCAGCAGCTTAACCGGGACCCCGGACACCGGGGAGCTGTTTTTT. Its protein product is CASSLTGTPDTGELFF.

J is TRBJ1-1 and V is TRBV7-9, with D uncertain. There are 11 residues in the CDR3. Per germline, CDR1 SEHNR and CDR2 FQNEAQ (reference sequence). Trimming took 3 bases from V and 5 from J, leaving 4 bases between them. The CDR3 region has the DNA TGTGCCAGCAGCTTGGGTACTGAAGCTTTCTTT. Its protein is CASSLGTEAFF. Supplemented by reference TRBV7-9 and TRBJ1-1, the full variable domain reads DTGVSQNPRHKITKRGQNVTFRCDPISEHNRLYWYRQTLGQGPEFLTYFQNEAQLEKSRLLSDRFSAERPKGSFSTLEIQRTEQGDSAMYLCASSLGTEAFFGQGTRLTVV.

The CDR3 coding sequence is TGCGCCAGCAGCCAAGGCTGGCTAGCGGCCCACAATGAGCAGTTCTTC. Translation: CASSQGWLAAHNEQFF. J is TRBJ2-1 and V is TRBV4-1; TRBD2 matches 7 bases. Looked up from germline, CDR1 is MGHRA and CDR2 is YSYEKL. The junction had 8 bases not matched to a gene; V was cut back by 1 base and J by 5 bases. This CDR3 is 16 amino acids long.

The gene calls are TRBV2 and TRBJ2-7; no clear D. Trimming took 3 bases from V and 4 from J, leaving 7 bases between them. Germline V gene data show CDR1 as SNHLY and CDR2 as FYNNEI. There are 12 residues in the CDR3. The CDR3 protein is CASSEFMYEQYF. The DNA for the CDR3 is TGTGCCAGCAGTGAGTTTATGTACGAGCAGTACTTC.

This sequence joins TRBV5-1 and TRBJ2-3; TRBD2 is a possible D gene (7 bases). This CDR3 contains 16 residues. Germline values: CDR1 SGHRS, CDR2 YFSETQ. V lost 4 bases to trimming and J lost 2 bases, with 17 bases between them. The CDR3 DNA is TGCGCCAGCAGCCCAGGGGCTAGCGGTTACACAGATACGCAGTATTTT. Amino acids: CASSPGASGYTDTQYF.

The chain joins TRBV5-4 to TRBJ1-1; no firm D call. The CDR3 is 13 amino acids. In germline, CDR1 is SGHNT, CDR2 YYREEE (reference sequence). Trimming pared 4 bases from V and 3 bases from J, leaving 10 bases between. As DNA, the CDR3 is TGTGCCAGCAGCGCCCCGAGGGACACTGAAGCTTTCTTT. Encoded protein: CASSAPRDTEAFF.

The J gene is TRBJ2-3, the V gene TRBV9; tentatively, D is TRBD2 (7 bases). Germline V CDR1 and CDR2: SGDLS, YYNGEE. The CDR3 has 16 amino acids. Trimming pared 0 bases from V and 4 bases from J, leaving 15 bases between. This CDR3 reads CASSVGGGAGADTQYF. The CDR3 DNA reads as TGTGCCAGCAGCGTAGGAGGGGGGGCCGGGGCAGATACGCAGTATTTT.

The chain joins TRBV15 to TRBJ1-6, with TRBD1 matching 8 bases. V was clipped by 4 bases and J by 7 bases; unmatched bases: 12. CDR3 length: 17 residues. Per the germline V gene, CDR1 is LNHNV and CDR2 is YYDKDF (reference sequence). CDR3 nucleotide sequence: TGTGCCACCAGCACTTATGGTGGGACAGGTGGCAATTCACCCCTCCACTTT. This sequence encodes CATSTYGGTGGNSPLHF.

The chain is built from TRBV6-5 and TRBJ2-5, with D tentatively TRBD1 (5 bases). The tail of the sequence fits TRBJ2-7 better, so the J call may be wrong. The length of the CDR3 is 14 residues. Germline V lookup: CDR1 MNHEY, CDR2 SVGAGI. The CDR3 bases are TGTGCCAGCAGGCGACAGCGAAGTACCTACGAGCAGTACTTC. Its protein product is CASRRQRSTYEQYF.

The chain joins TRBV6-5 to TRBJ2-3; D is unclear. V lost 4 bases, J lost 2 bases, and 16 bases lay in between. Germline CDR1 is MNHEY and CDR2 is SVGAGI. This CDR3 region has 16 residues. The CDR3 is CASSSNLGTATDTQYF. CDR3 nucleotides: TGTGCCAGCAGTTCCAACCTCGGAACTGCCACAGATACGCAGTATTTT.

CDR3 coding DNA: TGTGCCAGTAGCCTCCTTGGCGATCAGCCCCAGCATTTT. Translation: CASSLLGDQPQHF. This rearrangement joins TRBV19 to TRBJ1-5; D is ambiguous. Between the trimmed V and J ends, which lost 6 bases and 5 bases, there was a span of 11 bases. The germline V gene has CDR1 LNHDA and CDR2 SQIVND (reference sequence). The CDR3 covers 13 residues.

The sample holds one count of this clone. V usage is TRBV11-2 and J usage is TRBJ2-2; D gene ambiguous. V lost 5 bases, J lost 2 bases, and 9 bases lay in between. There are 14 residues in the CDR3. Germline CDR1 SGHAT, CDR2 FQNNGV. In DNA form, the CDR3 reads TGTGCCAGCAGCCCGGCCAGAAACACCGGGGAGCTGTTTTTT. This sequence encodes CASSPARNTGELFF.

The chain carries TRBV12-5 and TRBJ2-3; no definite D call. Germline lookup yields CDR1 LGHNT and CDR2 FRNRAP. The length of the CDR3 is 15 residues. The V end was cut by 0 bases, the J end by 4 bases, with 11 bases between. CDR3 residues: CASGLVKGFPDTQYF. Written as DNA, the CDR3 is TGTGCTAGTGGTTTGGTAAAAGGTTTCCCAGATACGCAGTATTTT.